This passage covers 15 T cell receptor beta chains from one sample sequenced in a study of shared clonotypes between healthy human individuals. Produced via immunoSEQ multiplex PCR; TCRdb's table is partial and in-frame only. The table records approximately 810,000 clones, around 93% of them present only once. Naivety among CD8 cells was defined by CD45RO negativity and positive CCR7 selection, thereby excluding terminally differentiated effector memory CD45RA+ cells. The specimen was naive CD8+ T cells sorted from blood. Receptors originate from a man aged 25 to 40 in good health.

V gene TRBV11-2 combines with J gene TRBJ2-3; maybe TRBD1 (6 bases). Trimming stripped 6 bases from V and 0 bases from J, with 16 bases between. Germline V CDR1 and CDR2: SGHAT, FQNNGV. This CDR3 region has 16 residues. CDR3 DNA: TGTGCCAGCAGACCGGGACAAGAAGCTAGCACAGATACGCAGTATTTT. It is translated as CASRPGQEASTDTQYF.

The CDR3 bases are TGCGCCAGCAGCCAAGATATAGGCCTACAGGGGTTAGTTACCGGGGAGCTGTTTTTT. It specifies CASSQDIGLQGLVTGELFF. The gene calls are TRBV4-3 and TRBJ2-2; 7 bases match TRBD1. The V and J ends lost 0 bases and 5 bases, in that order; junction bases with no gene match: 15. From germline, CDR1 is LGHNA and CDR2 YSLEER. This CDR3 is 19 amino acids long.

The rearrangement joins TRBV10-1 to TRBJ2-3; 10 bases are shared with TRBD2. CDR1 WNHNN and CDR2 SYGVQD come from the germline V gene (reference sequence). This CDR3 spans 16 amino acids. Trimming cost V 7 bases and J 6 bases; bases outside gene matches: 13. CDR3 sequence (DNA): TGCGCCAGCACCCCGGGGACTAGCGTCGTGGAGGATACGCAGTATTTT. As protein: CASTPGTSVVEDTQYF.

In its sample, this clone was seen once. The sample holds other DNA sequences that translate to the same CDR3. The chain is built from TRBV27 and TRBJ1-5; 8 nucleotides line up with TRBD1. The CDR3 has 14 residues. Per the germline V gene, CDR1 is MNHEY and CDR2 is SMNVEV (reference sequence). The ends lost 5 bases at V and 2 bases at J; junction bases unmatched: 2. CDR3 protein: CASSPDRGNQPQHF. CDR3 DNA: TGTGCCAGCAGTCCGGACAGGGGCAATCAGCCCCAGCATTTT.

J is TRBJ2-1 and V is TRBV5-6; D is uncertain. This CDR3 spans 18 amino acids. The germline CDR1 and CDR2 sequences are SGHDT and YYEEEE. V lost 0 bases and J 5 bases, leaving 21 bases between the germline ends. The CDR3 bases are TGTGCCAGCAGCTTGGCTCATTTACCTTACTTACCACACAATGAGCAGTTCTTC. This translates into CASSLAHLPYLPHNEQFF. Full variable domain (rest looked up from reference TRBV5-6 and TRBJ2-1): DAGVTQSPTHLIKTRGQQVTLRCSPKSGHDTVSWYQQALGQGPQFIFQYYEEEERQRGNFPDRFSGHQFPNYSSELNVNALLLGDSALYLCASSLAHLPYLPHNEQFFGPGTRLTVL.

The V and J genes are TRBV28 and TRBJ1-2; tentative D call: TRBD1 (5 bases). V lost 3 bases, J lost 6 bases, and 17 bases lay in between. This CDR3 region has 15 residues. CDR1 and CDR2 (germline): MDHEN, SYDVKM. Written as DNA, the CDR3 is TGTGCCAGCAGTTTCCCGGGGGTATCTTCTCATGGCTACACCTTC. It yields the protein CASSFPGVSSHGYTF.

This clone was observed once. The chain employs TRBV7-2 and TRBJ1-4, with D perhaps TRBD1 (5 bases). The CDR3 is 14 residues long. Germline assignment: CDR1 SGHTA and CDR2 FQGNSA. The V gene lost 7 bases and the J gene lost 4 bases, with 13 bases spanning the gap. The CDR3 sequence is CASTEGRGNEKLFF. The CDR3 DNA sequence: TGTGCCAGCACCGAAGGGAGGGGTAATGAAAAACTGTTTTTT.

V usage is TRBV7-9 and J usage is TRBJ2-2; possibly TRBD1 for D (6 bases). The ends were cut back, 3 bases at V and 0 bases at J, with 14 bases in the middle. CDR1 SEHNR and CDR2 FQNEAQ come from the germline V gene (reference sequence). The CDR3 sequence is 17 residues long. The CDR3 protein is CASSLPRQASNTGELFF. In DNA, the CDR3 is TGTGCCAGCAGCTTGCCTCGACAGGCCTCGAACACCGGGGAGCTGTTTTTT.

The chain employs TRBV10-1 and TRBJ2-1; 7 nucleotides match TRBD2. This CDR3 is built from 15 residues. J gave up 4 bases and V 2 bases, and 5 bases lay outside the gene matches. Germline lookup yields CDR1 WNHNN and CDR2 SYGVQD (reference sequence). CDR3 DNA sequence: TGCGCCAGCAGTGAGGCGGGGGTCGCGTACAATGAGCAGTTCTTC. Amino acids: CASSEAGVAYNEQFF.

The J gene is TRBJ2-1, the V gene TRBV4-3; TRBD1 or TRBD2 may be the D gene (5 bases each). V gave up 0 bases and J gave up 0 bases, with 9 bases separating them. The CDR3 contains 16 residues. CDR1 is LGHNA, CDR2 YSLEER, per germline. For the CDR3, the DNA is TGCGCCAGCAGCCAAGATTGGGGGAGCTCCTACAATGAGCAGTTCTTC. Protein product: CASSQDWGSSYNEQFF.

The rearrangement links TRBV5-1 to TRBJ2-7; D unclear. V was cut by 0 bases and J by 3 bases, with 7 bases left in between. Germline V gene lookup returns CDR1 SGHRS and CDR2 YFSETQ. The CDR3 is 13 residues long. The CDR3 is CASSLVGGYEQYF. The CDR3 DNA is TGCGCCAGCAGCTTGGTGGGTGGCTACGAGCAGTACTTC.

This clone was observed a few times. V and J are TRBV2 and TRBJ2-7, with D perhaps matching TRBD1 (5 bases). This CDR3 is 13 amino acids long. The ends were cut back, 6 bases at V and 8 bases at J, with 17 bases in the middle. Germline CDR1 and CDR2: SNHLY and FYNNEI. In DNA, the CDR3 is TGTGCCAGCAGCCACTCGCCAGGGTACCAGCAGTACTTC. Amino acids: CASSHSPGYQQYF.

J is TRBJ2-2 and V is TRBV30; D possibly corresponds to TRBD2 (5 bases). This CDR3 comprises 16 residues. Germline lookup yields CDR1 GTSNPN and CDR2 SVGIG (reference sequence). V was cut by 2 bases and J by 3 bases, with 16 bases left in between. As DNA, the CDR3 is TGTGCCTGGAGTCTTCGGACTGGTACGCACACCGGGGAGCTGTTTTTT. Translation: CAWSLRTGTHTGELFF.

J is TRBJ2-1 and V is TRBV10-3; no firm D call. In germline, CDR1 is ENHRY, CDR2 SYGVKD. The CDR3 spans 15 residues. The V end was cut by 3 bases, the J end by 2 bases, with 11 bases between. CDR3 amino acids: CAISDGDKTYNEQFF. In DNA, the CDR3 is TGTGCCATCAGTGACGGAGATAAAACCTACAATGAGCAGTTCTTC.

The V and J genes are TRBV19 and TRBJ1-5, with TRBD1 identical over 9 bases. Trimming removed 7 bases from V and 5 bases from J; junction bases left unmatched: 9. Germline V gene data show CDR1 as LNHDA and CDR2 as SQIVND (reference sequence). The CDR3 spans 15 residues. The CDR3 reads CASTVAGQGDQPQHF. CDR3 DNA sequence: TGTGCCAGTACGGTGGCGGGACAGGGTGATCAGCCCCAGCATTTT.